The sample holds many counts of the clone carrying this T cell receptor (beta chain). The antigen remains undetermined. Germline assignment: CDR1 SGHRS and CDR2 YFSETQ. This CDR3 has 12 residues. V lost 7 bases, J lost 5 bases, and 9 bases lay in between. Each sorted population was over 95% pure. cDNA synthesis used the whole RNA isolate, giving expressed TCRB sequences. TCRdb's table, derived via immunoSEQ multiplex PCR, lists solely in-frame clones and lacks some. The sample comprises 300,000 to 450,000 clones, over 9% of which are singletons, and around 0.66% rests with the top ten. This entry belongs to a study of beta chain features in type 1 diabetes. Study conclusions and caveats: All four CD4+ subsets of Type 1 diabetes patients contained TCRB CDR3s that were moderately but significantly shorter.

The chain is built from TRBV5-1 and TRBJ1-4; D possibly corresponds to TRBD1 (6 bases). The sequence was obtained from a man in his thirties or forties with type 1 diabetes. The sample was central memory CD4+ T cells from blood. The CDR3 coding sequence is TGCGCCAGCGGGGGCACCAATGAAAAACTGTTTTTT. Protein sequence: CASGGTNEKLFF.